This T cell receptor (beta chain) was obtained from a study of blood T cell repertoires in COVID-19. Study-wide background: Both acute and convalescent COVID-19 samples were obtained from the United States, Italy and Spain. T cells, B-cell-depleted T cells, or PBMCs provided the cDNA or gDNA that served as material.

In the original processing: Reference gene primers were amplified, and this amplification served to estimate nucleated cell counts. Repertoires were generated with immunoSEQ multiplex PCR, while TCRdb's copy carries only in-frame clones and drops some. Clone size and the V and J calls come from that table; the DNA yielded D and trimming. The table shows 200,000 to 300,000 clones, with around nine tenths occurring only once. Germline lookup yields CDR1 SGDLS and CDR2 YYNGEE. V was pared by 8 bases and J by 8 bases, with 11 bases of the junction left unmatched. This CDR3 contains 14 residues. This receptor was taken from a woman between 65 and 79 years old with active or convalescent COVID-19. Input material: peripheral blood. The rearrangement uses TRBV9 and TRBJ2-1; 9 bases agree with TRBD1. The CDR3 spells CASARGQGGDEQFF. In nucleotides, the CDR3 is TGTGCCAGTGCCCGGGGACAGGGAGGGGATGAGCAGTTCTTC.